Listed below are T cell receptor beta chains from one sample, sequenced in a study of blood T cell repertoires in COVID-19. Method: immunoSEQ multiplex PCR; TCRdb's copy keeps in-frame clones and lacks some. The sample includes around 48,000 clones, around nine tenths seen only once; the top ten take about 15%. The sequenced material came from peripheral blood. The receptors shown here come from a man aged 55 to 70 with active or convalescent COVID-19. Each CDR3 is given with its conserved first and last residue. D genes are given only for firm matches. Only part of the rows carry a size: once, few, many, or a class if the clone is expanded.

TRBD2 NA TRBJ2-1 TRBV14 CASSRTSGYNEQFF TGTGCCAGCAGTCGGACTAGCGGGTACAATGAGCAGTTCTTC
TRBD1 NA TRBJ1-4 TRBV2 CASSDAGGGEKLFF TGTGCCAGCAGTGACGCAGGGGGTGGTGAAAAACTGTTTTTT
NA NA TRBJ1-3 TRBV29-1 CSVEQYSGNTIYF TGCAGCGTTGAACAGTACTCTGGAAACACCATATATTTT
NA NA TRBJ1-3 TRBV5-1 CASSRGETYSGNTIYF TGCGCCAGCAGCCGCGGGGAGACGTACTCTGGAAACACCATATATTTT
NA NA TRBJ1-6 TRBV3-1/TRBV3-2 CASSLRGGYNSPLHF TGTGCCAGCAGCCTACGTGGGGGGTATAATTCACCCCTCCACTTT
NA NA TRBJ1-2 TRBV5-1 CASRGEPHGYTF TGCGCCAGCAGGGGCGAGCCTCATGGCTACACCTTC
TRBD1 NA TRBJ2-7 TRBV3-1/TRBV3-2 CASSQGQGPYEQYF TGTGCCAGCAGCCAAGGACAGGGGCCTTACGAGCAGTACTTC
NA NA TRBJ1-2 TRBV29-1 CSVERGTYGYTF TGCAGCGTTGAACGAGGGACATATGGCTACACCTTC
NA NA TRBJ2-3 TRBV5-1 CASSLVGGAADTQYF TGCGCCAGCAGCTTGGTGGGGGGGGCCGCAGATACGCAGTATTTT
NA NA TRBJ2-7 TRBV2 CASSFVGGRSREQYF TGTGCCAGCAGTTTTGTAGGGGGTAGGAGTCGCGAGCAGTACTTC
NA NA TRBJ2-1 TRBV5-1 CASTRFRNNEQFF TGCGCCAGCACCAGGTTCCGCAACAATGAGCAGTTCTTC
NA NA TRBJ2-2 TRBV7-3 CASSLNSPSNTGELFF TGTGCCAGCAGCTTAAACTCACCCTCGAACACCGGGGAGCTGTTTTTT
TRBD1 NA TRBJ2-7 TRBV6-2/TRBV6-3 CASSYSTGRGYEQYF TGTGCCAGCAGTTACTCGACAGGGCGAGGTTACGAGCAGTACTTC
TRBD2 NA TRBJ2-5 TRBV3-1/TRBV3-2 CASSQDHAGGGQETQYF TGTGCCAGCAGCCAAGATCATGCGGGGGGCGGGCAAGAGACCCAGTACTTC
NA once TRBJ1-4 TRBV12-3/TRBV12-4 CASRSRRTAKLFF TGTGCCAGCAGGTCTCGTAGGACAGCTAAACTGTTTTTT
TRBD1 NA TRBJ1-2 TRBV15 CATSIGQGRYYGYTF TGTGCCACCAGCATTGGACAGGGGAGGTACTATGGCTACACCTTC
NA once TRBJ1-1 TRBV6-5 CASSYRNMNTEAFF TGTGCCAGCAGTTACCGCAACATGAACACTGAAGCTTTCTTT
NA NA TRBJ1-2 TRBV5-6 CASSPDGNYGYTF TGTGCCAGCAGCCCCGACGGGAACTATGGCTACACCTTC
NA once TRBJ2-7 TRBV7-9 CASSFVRYEQYF TGTGCCAGCAGCTTTGTTCGCTACGAGCAGTACTTC
TRBD2 NA TRBJ2-5 TRBV4-1 CASSKAGDQETQYF TGCGCCAGCAGCAAAGCGGGGGACCAAGAGACCCAGTACTTC
NA NA TRBJ1-5 TRBV6-5 CASSYSMGTQPQHF TGTGCCAGCAGTTACTCGATGGGCACTCAGCCCCAGCATTTT
NA NA TRBJ1-1 TRBV29-1 CSVAPGWGMNTEAFF TGCAGCGTTGCACCAGGGTGGGGAATGAACACTGAAGCTTTCTTT
NA NA TRBJ2-3 TRBV24-1 CATSDRDSDTQYF TGTGCCACCAGTGACCGTGACTCAGATACGCAGTATTTT
NA once TRBJ2-2 TRBV10-1 CASSVGHVNTGELFF TGCGCCAGCAGTGTTGGACACGTGAACACCGGGGAGCTGTTTTTT
NA NA TRBJ1-1 TRBV18 CASSPPGSGTEAFF TGTGCCAGCTCACCACCGGGCTCGGGAACTGAAGCTTTCTTT
NA NA TRBJ2-5 TRBV24-1 CATSDLQGNGETQYF TGTGCCACCAGTGATTTGCAGGGGAACGGAGAGACCCAGTACTTC
NA NA TRBJ1-1 TRBV7-9 CASSLYMNTEAFF TGTGCCAGCAGCTTATACATGAACACTGAAGCTTTCTTT
NA NA TRBJ1-2 TRBV5-4 CASSYGERGYGYTF TGTGCCAGCAGCTACGGGGAGAGAGGCTATGGCTACACCTTC
NA NA TRBJ1-5 TRBV28 CASSPPDRSNQPQHF TGTGCCAGCAGTCCCCCGGACAGAAGCAATCAGCCCCAGCATTTT
TRBD1 NA TRBJ2-2 TRBV27 CASSSQGYGELFF TGTGCCAGCAGTTCACAGGGGTACGGGGAGCTGTTTTTT
NA few TRBJ1-1 TRBV6-5 CASSYPGNTEAFF TGTGCCAGCAGTTACCCAGGGAACACTGAAGCTTTCTTT
NA medium-sized TRBJ2-5 TRBV24-1 CATSDPAAVQETQYF TGTGCCACCAGTGACCCGGCGGCTGTTCAAGAGACCCAGTACTTC
TRBD1 NA TRBJ1-1 TRBV4-1 CASSRNFRDRDTEAFF TGCGCCAGCAGCCGCAACTTCCGGGACAGGGACACTGAAGCTTTCTTT
TRBD2 NA TRBJ2-5 TRBV3-1/TRBV3-2 CASSQVARGVSQETQYF TGTGCCAGCAGCCAAGTTGCGCGGGGGGTCTCCCAAGAGACCCAGTACTTC
NA NA TRBJ1-1 TRBV7-3 CASSPGGGGGLTEAFF TGTGCCAGCAGCCCCGGAGGGGGGGGAGGACTCACTGAAGCTTTCTTT
NA NA TRBJ1-6 TRBV30 CAWSPDSLASPLHF TGTGCCTGGAGCCCGGACAGTCTAGCTTCACCCCTCCACTTT
NA NA TRBJ1-1 TRBV4-1 CASSQLQGNTEAFF TGCGCCAGCAGCCAGCTACAGGGGAACACTGAAGCTTTCTTT